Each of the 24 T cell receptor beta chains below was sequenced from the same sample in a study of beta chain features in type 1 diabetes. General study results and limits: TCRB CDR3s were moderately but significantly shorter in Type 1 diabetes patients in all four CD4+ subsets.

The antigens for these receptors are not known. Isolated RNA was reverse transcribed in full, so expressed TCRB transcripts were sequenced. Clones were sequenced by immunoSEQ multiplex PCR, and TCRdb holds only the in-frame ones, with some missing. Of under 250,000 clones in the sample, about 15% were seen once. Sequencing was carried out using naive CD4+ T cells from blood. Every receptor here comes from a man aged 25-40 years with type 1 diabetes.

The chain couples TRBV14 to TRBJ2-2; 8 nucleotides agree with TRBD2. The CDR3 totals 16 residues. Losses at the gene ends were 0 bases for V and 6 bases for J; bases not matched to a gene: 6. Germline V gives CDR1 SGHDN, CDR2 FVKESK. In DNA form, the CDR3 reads TGTGCCAGCAGCCAAGACCCCGGGAGGGCCCCCGGGGAGCTGTTTTTT. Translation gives CASSQDPGRAPGELFF.

CDR3 amino acids: CASSPPSYNEQFF. Here the CDR3 DNA reads TGTGCCAGCTCACCGCCGAGCTACAATGAGCAGTTCTTC. The V and J genes are TRBV18 and TRBJ2-1; D not certain. Trimming took 3 bases from V and 3 from J, leaving 6 bases between them. The CDR3 has 13 amino acids. Germline-derived CDR1 and CDR2 are KGHSH and LQKENI. Filled out from reference TRBV18 and TRBJ2-1, the complete variable domain reads NAGVMQNPRHLVRRRGQEARLRCSPMKGHSHVYWYRQLPEEGLKFMVYLQKENIIDESGMPKERFSAEFPKEGPSILRIQQVVRGDSAAYFCASSPPSYNEQFFGPGTRLTVL.

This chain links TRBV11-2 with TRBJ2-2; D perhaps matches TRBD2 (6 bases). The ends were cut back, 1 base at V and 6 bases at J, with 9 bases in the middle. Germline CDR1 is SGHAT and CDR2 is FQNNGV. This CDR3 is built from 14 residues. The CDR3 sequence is CASSLGAGPGELFF. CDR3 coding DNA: TGTGCCAGCAGCTTAGGTGCGGGACCCGGGGAGCTGTTTTTT.

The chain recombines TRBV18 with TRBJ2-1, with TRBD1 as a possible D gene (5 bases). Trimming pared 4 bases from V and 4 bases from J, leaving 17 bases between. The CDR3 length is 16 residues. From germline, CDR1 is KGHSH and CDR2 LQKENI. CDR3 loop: CASSLFVRELYNEQFF. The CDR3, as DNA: TGTGCCAGCTCACTGTTCGTCAGGGAACTTTACAATGAGCAGTTCTTC.

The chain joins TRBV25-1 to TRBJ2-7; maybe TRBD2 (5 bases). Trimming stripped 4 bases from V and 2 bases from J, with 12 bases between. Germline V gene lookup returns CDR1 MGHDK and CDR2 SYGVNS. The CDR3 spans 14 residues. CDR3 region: CASSVSGMAYEQYF. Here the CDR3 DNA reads TGTGCCAGCAGTGTTTCCGGGATGGCCTACGAGCAGTACTTC.

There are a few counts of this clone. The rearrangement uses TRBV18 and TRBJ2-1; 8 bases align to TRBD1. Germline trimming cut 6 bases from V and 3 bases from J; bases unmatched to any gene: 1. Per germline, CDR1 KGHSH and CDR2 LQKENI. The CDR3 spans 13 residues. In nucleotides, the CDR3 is TGTGCCAGCTCGACAGGGGACTACAATGAGCAGTTCTTC. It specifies CASSTGDYNEQFF. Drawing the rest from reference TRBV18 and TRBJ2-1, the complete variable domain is NAGVMQNPRHLVRRRGQEARLRCSPMKGHSHVYWYRQLPEEGLKFMVYLQKENIIDESGMPKERFSAEFPKEGPSILRIQQVVRGDSAAYFCASSTGDYNEQFFGPGTRLTVL.

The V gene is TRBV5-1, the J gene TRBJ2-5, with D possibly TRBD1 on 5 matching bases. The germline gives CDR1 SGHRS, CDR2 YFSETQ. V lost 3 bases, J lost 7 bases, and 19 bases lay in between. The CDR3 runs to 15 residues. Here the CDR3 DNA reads TGCGCCAGCAGCTCTCCGTCTGGCTCCACAGGGACCCAGTACTTC. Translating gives CASSSPSGSTGTQYF.

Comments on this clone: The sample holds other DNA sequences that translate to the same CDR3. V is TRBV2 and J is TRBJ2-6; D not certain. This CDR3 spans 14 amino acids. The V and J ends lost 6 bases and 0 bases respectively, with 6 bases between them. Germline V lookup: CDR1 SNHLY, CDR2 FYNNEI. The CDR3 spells CASSSSSGANVLTF. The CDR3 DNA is TGTGCCAGCAGCTCGAGCTCTGGGGCCAACGTCCTGACTTTC.

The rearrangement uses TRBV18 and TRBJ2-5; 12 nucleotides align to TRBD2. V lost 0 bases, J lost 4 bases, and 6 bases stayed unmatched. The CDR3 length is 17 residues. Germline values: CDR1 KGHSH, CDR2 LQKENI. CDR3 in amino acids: CASSPPTSGSWGETQYF. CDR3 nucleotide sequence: TGTGCCAGCTCACCACCGACTAGCGGGAGTTGGGGAGAGACCCAGTACTTC.

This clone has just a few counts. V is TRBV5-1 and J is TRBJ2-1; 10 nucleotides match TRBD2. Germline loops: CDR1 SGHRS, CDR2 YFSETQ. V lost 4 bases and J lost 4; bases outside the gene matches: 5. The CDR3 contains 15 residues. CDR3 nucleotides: TGCGCCAGCAGCCAAGTAGCGGGGGGATACAATGAGCAGTTCTTC. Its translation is CASSQVAGGYNEQFF.

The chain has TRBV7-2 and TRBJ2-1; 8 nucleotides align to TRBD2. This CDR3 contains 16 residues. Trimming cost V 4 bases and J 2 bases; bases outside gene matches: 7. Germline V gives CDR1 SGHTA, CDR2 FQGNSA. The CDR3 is CASSSRGGRPYNEQFF. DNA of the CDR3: TGTGCCAGCAGCTCCAGGGGCGGGAGGCCCTACAATGAGCAGTTCTTC. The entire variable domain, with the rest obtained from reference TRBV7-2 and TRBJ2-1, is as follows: GAGVSQSPSNKVTEKGKDVELRCDPISGHTALYWYRQSLGQGLEFLIYFQGNSAPDKSGLPSDRFSAERTGGSVSTLTIQRTQQEDSAVYLCASSSRGGRPYNEQFFGPGTRLTVL.

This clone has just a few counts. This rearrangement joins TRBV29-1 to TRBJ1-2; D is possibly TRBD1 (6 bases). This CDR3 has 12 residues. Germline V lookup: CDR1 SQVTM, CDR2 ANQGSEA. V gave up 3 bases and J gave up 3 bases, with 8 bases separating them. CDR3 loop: CSVDKGDYGYTF. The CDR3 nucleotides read TGCAGCGTTGATAAGGGGGACTATGGCTACACCTTC.

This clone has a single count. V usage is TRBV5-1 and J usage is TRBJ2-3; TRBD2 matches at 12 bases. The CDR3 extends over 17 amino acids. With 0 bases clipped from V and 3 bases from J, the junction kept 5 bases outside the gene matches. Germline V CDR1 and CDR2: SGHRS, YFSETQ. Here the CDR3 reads CASSLGLAGGPTDTQYF. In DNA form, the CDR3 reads TGCGCCAGCAGCTTGGGCCTAGCGGGAGGGCCGACAGATACGCAGTATTTT.

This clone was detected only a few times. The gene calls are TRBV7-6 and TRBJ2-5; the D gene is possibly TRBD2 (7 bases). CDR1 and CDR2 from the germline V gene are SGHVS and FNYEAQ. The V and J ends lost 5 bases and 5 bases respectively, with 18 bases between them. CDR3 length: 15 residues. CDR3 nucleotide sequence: TGTGCCAGCAGCCCCAGGGACCGGGGGGCGGAGACCCAGTACTTC. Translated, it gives CASSPRDRGAETQYF.

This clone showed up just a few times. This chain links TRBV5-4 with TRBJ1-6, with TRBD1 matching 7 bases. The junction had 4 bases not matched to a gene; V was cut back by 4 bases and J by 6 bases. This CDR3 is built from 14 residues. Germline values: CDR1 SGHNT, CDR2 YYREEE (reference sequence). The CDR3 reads CASSLTGVNSPLHF. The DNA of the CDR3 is TGTGCCAGCAGCCTAACAGGGGTTAATTCACCCCTCCACTTT.

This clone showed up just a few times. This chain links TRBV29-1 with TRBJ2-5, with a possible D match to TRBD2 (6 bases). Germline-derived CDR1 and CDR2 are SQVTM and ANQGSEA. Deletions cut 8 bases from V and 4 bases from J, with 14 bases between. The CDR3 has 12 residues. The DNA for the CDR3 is TGCAGCTACCAGGGACTTCTAGAGACCCAGTACTTC. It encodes CSYQGLLETQYF.

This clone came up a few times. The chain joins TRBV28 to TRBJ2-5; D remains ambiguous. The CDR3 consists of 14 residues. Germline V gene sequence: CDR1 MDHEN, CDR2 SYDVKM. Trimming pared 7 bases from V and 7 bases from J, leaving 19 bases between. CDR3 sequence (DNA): TGTGCCAGCAAACCGCGGTCTGCGATAGGGACCCAGTACTTC. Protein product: CASKPRSAIGTQYF.

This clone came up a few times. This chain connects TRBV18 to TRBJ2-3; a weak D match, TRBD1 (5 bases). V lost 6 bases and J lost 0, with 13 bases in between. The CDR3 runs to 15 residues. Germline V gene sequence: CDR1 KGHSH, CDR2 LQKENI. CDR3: CASSLQADSTDTQYF. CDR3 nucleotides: TGTGCCAGCTCGCTACAGGCTGATAGCACAGATACGCAGTATTTT. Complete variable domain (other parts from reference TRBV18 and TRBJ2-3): NAGVMQNPRHLVRRRGQEARLRCSPMKGHSHVYWYRQLPEEGLKFMVYLQKENIIDESGMPKERFSAEFPKEGPSILRIQQVVRGDSAAYFCASSLQADSTDTQYFGPGTRLTVL.

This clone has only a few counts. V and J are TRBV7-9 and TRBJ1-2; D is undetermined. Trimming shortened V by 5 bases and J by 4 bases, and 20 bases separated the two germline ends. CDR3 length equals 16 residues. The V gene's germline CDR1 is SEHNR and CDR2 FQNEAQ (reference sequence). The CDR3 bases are TGTGCCAGCAGCGCACAAGTGGCGGCCCTTTCCTATGGCTACACCTTC. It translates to CASSAQVAALSYGYTF. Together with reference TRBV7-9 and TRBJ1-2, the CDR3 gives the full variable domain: DTGVSQNPRHKITKRGQNVTFRCDPISEHNRLYWYRQTLGQGPEFLTYFQNEAQLEKSRLLSDRFSAERPKGSFSTLEIQRTEQGDSAMYLCASSAQVAALSYGYTFGSGTRLTVV.

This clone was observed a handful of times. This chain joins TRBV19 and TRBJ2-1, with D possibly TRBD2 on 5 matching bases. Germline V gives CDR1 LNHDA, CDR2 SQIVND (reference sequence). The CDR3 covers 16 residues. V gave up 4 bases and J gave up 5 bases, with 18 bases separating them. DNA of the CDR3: TGTGCCAGTAGTACCCCAACCCGGACCGGGGACAATGAGCAGTTCTTC. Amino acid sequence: CASSTPTRTGDNEQFF. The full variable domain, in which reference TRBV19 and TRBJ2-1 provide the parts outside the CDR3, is DGGITQSPKYLFRKEGQNVTLSCEQNLNHDAMYWYRQDPGQGLRLIYYSQIVNDFQKGDIAEGYSVSREKKESFPLTVTSAQKNPTAFYLCASSTPTRTGDNEQFFGPGTRLTVL.

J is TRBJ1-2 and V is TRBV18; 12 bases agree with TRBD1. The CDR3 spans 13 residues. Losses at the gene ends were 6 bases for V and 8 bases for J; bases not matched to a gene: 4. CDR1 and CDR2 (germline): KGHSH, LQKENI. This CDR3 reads CASSPGTGGGYTF. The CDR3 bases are TGTGCCAGCTCCCCCGGGACAGGGGGCGGCTACACCTTC.

The CDR3 spells CASSFRRGDGYTF. The CDR3 region has the DNA TGTGCCAGCAGTTTTCGCAGGGGTGATGGCTACACCTTC. The rearrangement uses TRBV27 and TRBJ1-2; tentative D call: TRBD1 (6 bases). The V end lost 3 bases, the J end lost 6 bases, and 11 bases lay between the germline ends. CDR1 and CDR2 (germline): MNHEY, SMNVEV (reference sequence). The CDR3 covers 13 residues.

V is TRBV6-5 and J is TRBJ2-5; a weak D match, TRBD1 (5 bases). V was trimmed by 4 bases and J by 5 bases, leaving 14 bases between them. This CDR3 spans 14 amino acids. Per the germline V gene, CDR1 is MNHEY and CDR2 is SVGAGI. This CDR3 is CASSFIQGRETQYF. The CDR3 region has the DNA TGTGCCAGCAGTTTTATCCAGGGCAGGGAGACCCAGTACTTC.

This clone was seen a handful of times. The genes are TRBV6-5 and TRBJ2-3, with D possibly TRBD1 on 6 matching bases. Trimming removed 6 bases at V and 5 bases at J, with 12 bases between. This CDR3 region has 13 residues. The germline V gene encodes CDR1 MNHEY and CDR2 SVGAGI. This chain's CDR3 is CASRRDILDTQYF. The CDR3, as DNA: TGTGCCAGCAGACGGGACATTCTAGATACGCAGTATTTT.